The entry that follows covers one TCR beta chain sequence. This entry belongs to a study of T cell changes during pregnancy in multiple sclerosis. CDR1 is SGHDT, CDR2 YYEEEE, per germline. CDR3 length equals 17 residues. With 0 bases removed from V and 5 bases from J, the gap between germline ends came to 20 bases. Sequenced by immunoSEQ multiplex PCR; TCRdb stores in-frame clones only, minus some. The data contain roughly 80,000 clones, around 90% of them seen just once; the ten biggest clones take up around 1.4%. This receptor was obtained from a female donor with multiple sclerosis, enrolled in a pregnancy study. This specimen consisted of peripheral blood, obtained before pregnancy. The chain joins TRBV5-6 to TRBJ1-2; no definite D call. The chain's CDR3 is CASSLGTAGFVSYGYTF. The CDR3 nucleotides are TGTGCCAGCAGCTTGGGGACCGCGGGGTTTGTGTCTTATGGCTACACCTTC.